These T cell receptor beta chains were read from a single sample in a study of T cell responses to AZD1222 COVID-19 vaccine. Data came from immunoSEQ multiplex PCR; TCRdb stores just in-frame clones and leaves some out. The repertoire holds 100,000 to 140,000 clones, roughly 90% seen once, with 6.6% in the top ten. The material was peripheral blood, obtained on day 0 of AZD1222 vaccination. The receptors here all came from an adult in good health. Each CDR3 is given with its conserved first and last residue. The D gene is left open where the match is weak. Clone size is shown for a subset of rows, as once, few, many or a class of expanded clone.

TRBV5-5	TRBJ1-1	once	-	CASSSRPGGGFTEAFF	TGTGCCAGCAGCTCGAGGCCGGGCGGCGGGTTCACTGAAGCTTTCTTT
TRBV7-2	TRBJ2-3	-	-	CASSLQPHSETSTDTQYF	TGTGCCAGCAGCTTACAGCCGCACAGCGAAACTAGCACAGATACGCAGTATTTT
TRBV11-3	TRBJ2-1	-	-	CASSPSGGGMDNEQFF	TGTGCCAGCAGCCCAAGTGGTGGGGGTATGGACAATGAGCAGTTCTTC
TRBV11-2	TRBJ2-7	-	-	CASSLGTAQVQYF	TGTGCCAGCAGCTTAGGTACCGCCCAAGTGCAGTACTTC
TRBV7-3	TRBJ2-1	-	-	CASSLLVTSYNEQFF	TGTGCCAGCAGCTTACTAGTTACTTCCTACAATGAGCAGTTCTTC
TRBV7-9	TRBJ2-3	-	-	CASSFQGRGTDTQYF	TGTGCCAGCAGCTTTCAGGGTAGGGGCACAGATACGCAGTATTTT
TRBV9	TRBJ1-1	-	TRBD1	CASQGDGTEAFF	TGTGCCAGCCAGGGGGACGGCACTGAAGCTTTCTTT
TRBV19	TRBJ1-1	-	-	CASSSLRTLAFF	TGTGCCAGTAGTTCCCTTCGGACTCTAGCTTTCTTT
TRBV7-9	TRBJ2-1	-	-	CASSLQGSGSYNEQFF	TGTGCCAGCAGCTTGCAAGGGTCGGGGTCCTACAATGAGCAGTTCTTC
TRBV6-2/TRBV6-3	TRBJ1-5	-	-	CASSHQQQPQHF	TGTGCCAGCAGCCACCAGCAGCAGCCCCAGCATTTT
TRBV10-3	TRBJ2-3	-	TRBD2	CATGLAGTFTDTQYF	TGTGCCACCGGACTAGCGGGCACCTTCACAGATACGCAGTATTTT
TRBV19	TRBJ1-2	-	-	CASRSGLGYGYTF	TGTGCCAGTAGGTCGGGGTTGGGCTATGGCTACACCTTC
TRBV7-8	TRBJ1-4	-	-	CASSPGQFATNEKLFF	TGTGCCAGCAGCCCCGGACAGTTTGCAACTAATGAAAAACTGTTTTTT
TRBV5-1	TRBJ1-2	once	TRBD1	CASSDPGQEDYGYTF	TGCGCCAGCAGCGACCCGGGACAGGAGGACTATGGCTACACCTTC
TRBV19	TRBJ2-7	-	TRBD1	CASKAGTGGSYEQYF	TGTGCCAGTAAGGCCGGGACAGGGGGCTCCTACGAGCAGTACTTC
TRBV14	TRBJ2-6	-	-	CASSQVGALGANVLTF	TGTGCCAGCAGCCAAGTGGGGGCGCTTGGGGCCAACGTCCTGACTTTC
TRBV7-2	TRBJ2-3	-	TRBD2	CASSLAGLATDTQYF	TGTGCCAGCAGCTTAGCGGGACTAGCCACAGATACGCAGTATTTT
TRBV20-1	TRBJ2-7	once	-	CSASHYSGQYF	TGCAGTGCTAGTCACTACTCGGGGCAGTACTTC
TRBV2	TRBJ2-1	-	-	CASSRGPNNEQFF	TGTGCCAGCAGTCGAGGGCCCAACAATGAGCAGTTCTTC
TRBV28	TRBJ2-7	once	-	CASSLSAGDYEQYF	TGTGCCAGCAGTTTGTCCGCAGGCGACTACGAGCAGTACTTC
TRBV4-1	TRBJ1-3	-	TRBD1	CASSKGQVYSGNTIYF	TGCGCCAGCAGCAAGGGACAGGTCTACTCTGGAAACACCATATATTTT
TRBV7-2	TRBJ2-7	-	-	CASSSRSSYEQYF	TGTGCCAGCAGCTCCCGGAGCTCCTACGAGCAGTACTTC
TRBV4-3	TRBJ2-3	-	-	CASSQGTEYTDTQYF	TGCGCCAGCAGCCAAGGCACGGAGTACACAGATACGCAGTATTTT
TRBV1	TRBJ1-6	-	-	CTSSPRDGNSPLHF	TGCACCAGCAGCCCCCGGGACGGCAATTCACCCCTCCACTTT
TRBV7-3	TRBJ1-2	-	-	CASSWTRDYGYTF	TGTGCCAGCAGCTGGACAAGGGACTATGGCTACACCTTC
TRBV28	TRBJ1-1	-	TRBD1	CASSYPTGVNTEAFF	TGTGCCAGCAGTTATCCCACAGGGGTGAACACTGAAGCTTTCTTT
TRBV5-1	TRBJ2-1	-	TRBD2	CASSRTGTSGRNDEQFF	TGCGCCAGCAGCAGAACCGGGACTAGCGGGAGGAACGATGAGCAGTTCTTC
TRBV28	TRBJ2-1	-	-	CASSLITSSSYNEQFF	TGTGCCAGCAGTTTAATTACAAGTAGCTCCTACAATGAGCAGTTCTTC
TRBV27	TRBJ2-1	-	TRBD2	CASRFGLAETNEQFF	TGTGCCAGCAGGTTTGGACTAGCGGAGACCAATGAGCAGTTCTTC
TRBV2	TRBJ2-5	-	TRBD1	CASRRTGQETQYF	TGTGCCAGCAGGAGGACAGGGCAAGAGACCCAGTACTTC
TRBV5-1	TRBJ2-1	-	-	CASSFAERGIQKQFF	TGCGCCAGCAGCTTCGCCGAAAGGGGGATTCAAAAGCAGTTCTTC
TRBV18	TRBJ2-2	-	TRBD1	CASSPDRGTGELFF	TGTGCCAGCTCACCGGACAGGGGTACCGGGGAGCTGTTTTTT
TRBV5-1	TRBJ1-2	-	-	CASSDNPGGLEEHGYTF	TGCGCCAGCAGCGACAACCCGGGGGGGCTGGAAGAACATGGCTACACCTTC
TRBV5-6	TRBJ2-7	-	-	CASSLISGEQYF	TGTGCCAGCAGCTTGATAAGTGGCGAGCAGTACTTC
TRBV5-1	TRBJ2-2	-	TRBD2	CASTGDAGGNTGELFF	TGCGCCAGCACCGGGGATGCGGGAGGGAACACCGGGGAGCTGTTTTTT
TRBV11-3	TRBJ1-3	-	-	CASSSLPGLTGNTIYF	TGTGCCAGCAGCTCCCTGCCGGGGCTAACTGGAAACACCATATATTTT
TRBV27	TRBJ2-1	few	-	CASSSFGYEQFF	TGTGCCAGCAGTTCCTTTGGCTATGAGCAGTTCTTC
TRBV6-2/TRBV6-3	TRBJ2-1	-	-	CASSSEGEQFF	TGTGCCAGCAGTTCGGAGGGAGAGCAGTTCTTC
TRBV19	TRBJ2-7	-	-	CASSIGGTYEQYF	TGTGCCAGTAGTATAGGTGGGACCTACGAGCAGTACTTC
TRBV27	TRBJ1-5	-	-	CASNVWGSNQPQHF	TGTGCCAGCAACGTGTGGGGGAGCAATCAGCCCCAGCATTTT
TRBV7-9	TRBJ1-2	-	TRBD1	CASSQQGANYGYTF	TGTGCCAGCAGCCAACAGGGGGCTAACTATGGCTACACCTTC
TRBV4-1	TRBJ1-3	-	-	CASQRTLPAGRQSSGNTIYF	TGCGCCAGCCAACGCACCCTCCCGGCGGGGAGGCAGAGCTCTGGAAACACCATATATTTT
TRBV7-7	TRBJ2-1	-	TRBD2	CASSPSPRTSGRSDEQFF	TGTGCCAGCAGCCCTAGCCCCCGGACTAGCGGGAGATCGGATGAGCAGTTCTTC
TRBV30	TRBJ2-1	once	TRBD2	CAWSKRGPNEQFF	TGTGCCTGGAGTAAGCGGGGGCCTAATGAGCAGTTCTTC
TRBV5-5	TRBJ2-7	-	-	CASSLTYTYEQYF	TGTGCCAGCAGCTTGACTTATACCTACGAGCAGTACTTC
TRBV6-1	TRBJ1-5	-	-	CASSDQGGSNQPQHF	TGTGCCAGCAGTGACCAGGGAGGTAGCAATCAGCCCCAGCATTTT
TRBV7-7	TRBJ2-2	-	TRBD1	CASSLGPGQDSTGELFF	TGTGCCAGCAGCTTAGGACCGGGACAGGATAGCACCGGGGAGCTGTTTTTT
TRBV28	TRBJ2-2	-	TRBD1	CASSFNPGGFGDTGELFF	TGTGCCAGCAGTTTTAATCCAGGGGGCTTTGGGGACACCGGGGAGCTGTTTTTT
TRBV7-7	TRBJ2-5	-	TRBD2	CASSLSALAGVETQYF	TGTGCTAGCAGCTTATCAGCACTAGCGGGAGTAGAGACCCAGTACTTC
TRBV6-4	TRBJ1-2	-	-	CASSEGQGQANYGYTF	TGTGCCAGCAGTGAAGGGCAGGGACAAGCTAACTATGGCTACACCTTC
TRBV9	TRBJ1-1	-	-	CASSVDQALNTEAFF	TGTGCCAGCAGCGTAGACCAGGCCCTGAACACTGAAGCTTTCTTT
TRBV28	TRBJ1-1	-	-	CALRTNTEAFF	TGTGCCCTCCGGACTAACACTGAAGCTTTCTTT
TRBV28	TRBJ1-5	-	-	CASSLWGVGSQPQHF	TGTGCCAGCAGTTTATGGGGGGTGGGGAGTCAGCCCCAGCATTTT
TRBV14	TRBJ2-7	-	TRBD2	CASSQERLAGGPNEQYF	TGTGCCAGCAGCCAAGAACGACTAGCGGGAGGGCCAAACGAGCAGTACTTC
TRBV4-3	TRBJ2-1	-	-	CASSQRVITGGDEQFF	TGCGCCAGCAGCCAGAGGGTTATTACAGGGGGGGATGAGCAGTTCTTC
TRBV5-1	TRBJ1-5	-	-	CASSLLPDSNQPQHF	TGCGCCAGCAGCTTACTCCCCGATAGCAATCAGCCCCAGCATTTT